Included here is one T cell receptor beta chain sequence, with context. The ends lost 5 bases at V and 4 bases at J; junction bases unmatched: 5. This CDR3 region has 14 residues. Germline V gene sequence: CDR1 ENHRY, CDR2 SYGVKD. Some clones are missing from TCRdb's copy, which holds only in-frame ones; the method was immunoSEQ multiplex PCR. The table shows roughly 2 million clones, with 85% to 95% occurring only once. The data were obtained in a study of shared clonotypes between healthy human individuals. CD4+ cell separation produced CD45RA+ naive and CD45RA-negative memory subsets. V gene TRBV10-3 combines with J gene TRBJ2-7, with 10 bases matching TRBD2. This TCR derives from a man younger than 30 in good health. The sample taken for sequencing was naive CD4+ T cells sorted from blood. Subset in this sample: CD45RA+ positively selected. This CDR3 reads CAISILAGAYEQYF. The CDR3 nucleotides are TGTGCCATCAGTATCCTAGCGGGAGCTTACGAGCAGTACTTC.